Only a few counts were recorded for the clone carrying this TCR beta chain. The data originate from a study of blood T cell repertoires in COVID-19. For the study at large: Specimens from acute and convalescent COVID-19 originated in the United States, Italy and Spain. Sources were T cells, B-cell-depleted T cells, or PBMCs; the material itself was cDNA or gDNA.

Data came from immunoSEQ multiplex PCR; TCRdb stores just in-frame clones and leaves some out. This sample has 350,000 to 400,000 clones, with roughly nine tenths found just once. Participants spanned ages about 18 to 90 years and resided in over 20 US areas. Participants reported their clinical history, and cohort assignment relied on those reports. The sequenced sample was PBMCs or T cells enriched from blood (not recorded which). The sequence was obtained from a woman between 40 and 50 years old who had been exposed to COVID-19.

CDR3 sequence (DNA): TGTGCCAGCAGCGTTAGTCCGGGACAGGGAACCTACGAGCAGTACTTC. As protein: CASSVSPGQGTYEQYF. The V call is TRBV9, the J call TRBJ2-7; 9 bases agree with TRBD1. CDR1 and CDR2 from the germline V gene are SGDLS and YYNGEE. V was pared by 2 bases and J by 2 bases, with 8 bases of the junction left unmatched. The length of the CDR3 is 16 residues.